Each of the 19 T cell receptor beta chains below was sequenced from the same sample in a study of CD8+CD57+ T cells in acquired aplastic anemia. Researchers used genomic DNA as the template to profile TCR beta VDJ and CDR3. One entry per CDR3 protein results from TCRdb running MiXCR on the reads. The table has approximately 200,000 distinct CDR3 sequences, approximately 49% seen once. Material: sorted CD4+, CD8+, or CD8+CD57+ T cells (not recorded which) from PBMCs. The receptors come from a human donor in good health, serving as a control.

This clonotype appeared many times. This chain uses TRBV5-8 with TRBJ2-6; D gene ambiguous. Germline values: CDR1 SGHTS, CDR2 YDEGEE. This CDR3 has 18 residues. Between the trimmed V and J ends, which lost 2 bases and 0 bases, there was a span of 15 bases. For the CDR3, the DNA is TGTGCCAGCAGCTTAGGTATATCATTGTCCTCTGGGGCCAACGTCCTGACTTTC. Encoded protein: CASSLGISLSSGANVLTF.

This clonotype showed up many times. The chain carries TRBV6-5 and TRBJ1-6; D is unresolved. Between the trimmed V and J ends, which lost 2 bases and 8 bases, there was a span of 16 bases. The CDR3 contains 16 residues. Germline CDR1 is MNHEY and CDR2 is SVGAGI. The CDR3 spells CASSYAAGRRDSPLHF. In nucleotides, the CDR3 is TGTGCCAGCAGTTACGCCGCGGGCCGGCGGGATTCACCCCTCCACTTT.

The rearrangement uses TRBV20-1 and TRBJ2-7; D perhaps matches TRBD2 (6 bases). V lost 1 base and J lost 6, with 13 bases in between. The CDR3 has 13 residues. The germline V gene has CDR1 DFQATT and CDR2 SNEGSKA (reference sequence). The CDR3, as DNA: TGCAGTGCTAGAGGCCCTGGGACTGGCGAGCAGTACGTC. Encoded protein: CSARGPGTGEQYV.

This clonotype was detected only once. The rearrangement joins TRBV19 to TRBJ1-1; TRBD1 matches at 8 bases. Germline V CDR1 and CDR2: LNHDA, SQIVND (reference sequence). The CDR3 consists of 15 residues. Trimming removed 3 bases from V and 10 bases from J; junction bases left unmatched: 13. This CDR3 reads CASSMRTGPDVAAFF. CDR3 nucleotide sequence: TGTGCCAGTAGTATGCGGACAGGGCCCGACGTGGCAGCTTTCTTT.

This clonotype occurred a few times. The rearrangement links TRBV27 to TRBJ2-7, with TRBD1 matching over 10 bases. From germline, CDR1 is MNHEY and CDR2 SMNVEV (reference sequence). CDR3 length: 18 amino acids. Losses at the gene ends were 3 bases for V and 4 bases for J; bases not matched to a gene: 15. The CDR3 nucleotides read TGTGCCAGCAGTTTGTTCCCATTCGCGGGACAGGGGTCGTACGAGCAGTACTTC. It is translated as CASSLFPFAGQGSYEQYF.

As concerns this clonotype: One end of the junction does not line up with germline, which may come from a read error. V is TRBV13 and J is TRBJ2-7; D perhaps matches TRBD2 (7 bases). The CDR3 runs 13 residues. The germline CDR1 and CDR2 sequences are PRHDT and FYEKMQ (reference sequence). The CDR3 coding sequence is TGTGCCAGCAGTGAGGGGGGGCTCTACGAACAGTACTTC. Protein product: CASSEGGLYEQYF. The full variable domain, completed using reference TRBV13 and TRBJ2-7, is AAGVIQSPRHLIKEKRETATLKCYPIPRHDTVYWYQQGPGQDPQFLISFYEKMQSDKGSIPDRFSAQQFSDYHSELNMSSLELGDSALYFCASSEGGLYEQYFGPGTRLTVT.

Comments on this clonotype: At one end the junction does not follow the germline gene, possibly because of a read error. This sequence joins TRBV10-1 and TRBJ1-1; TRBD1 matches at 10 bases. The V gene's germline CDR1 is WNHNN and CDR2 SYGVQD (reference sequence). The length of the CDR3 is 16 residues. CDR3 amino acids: CAISERDRGQDTEAFF. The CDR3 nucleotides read TGTGCCATCAGTGAGCGCGACAGGGGGCAGGACACTGAAGCTTTCTTT.

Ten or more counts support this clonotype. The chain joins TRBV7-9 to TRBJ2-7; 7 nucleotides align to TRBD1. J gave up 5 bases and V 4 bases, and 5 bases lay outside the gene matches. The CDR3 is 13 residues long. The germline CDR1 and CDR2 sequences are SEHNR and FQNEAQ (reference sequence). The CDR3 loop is CASSWRQGDEQYF. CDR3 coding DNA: TGTGCCAGCAGCTGGAGACAGGGTGACGAGCAGTACTTC.

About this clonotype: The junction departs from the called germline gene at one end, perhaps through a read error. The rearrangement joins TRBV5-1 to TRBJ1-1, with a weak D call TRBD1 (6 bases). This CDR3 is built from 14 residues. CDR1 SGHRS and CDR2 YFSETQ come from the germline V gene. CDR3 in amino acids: CASSLVGANTEAFF. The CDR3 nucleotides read TGTGCCAGCAGCTTGGTGGGGGCAAACACTGAAGCTTTCTTT.

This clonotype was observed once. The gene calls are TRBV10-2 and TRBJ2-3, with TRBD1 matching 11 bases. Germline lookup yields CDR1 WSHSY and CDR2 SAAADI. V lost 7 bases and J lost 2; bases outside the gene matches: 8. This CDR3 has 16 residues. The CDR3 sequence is CASNAGTGGVTDTQYF. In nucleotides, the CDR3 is TGCGCCAGCAACGCCGGGACAGGGGGGGTCACAGATACGCAGTATTTT.

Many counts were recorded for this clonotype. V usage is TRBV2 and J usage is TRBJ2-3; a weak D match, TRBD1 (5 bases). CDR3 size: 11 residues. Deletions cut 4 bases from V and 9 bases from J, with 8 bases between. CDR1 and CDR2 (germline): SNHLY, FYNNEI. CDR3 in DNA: TGTGCCAGCAGTGTGAAGGGGACGCAGTATTTT. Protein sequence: CASSVKGTQYF. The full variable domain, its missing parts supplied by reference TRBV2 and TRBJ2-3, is EPEVTQTPSHQVTQMGQEVILRCVPISNHLYFYWYRQILGQKVEFLVSFYNNEISEKSEIFDDQFSVERPDGSNFTLKIRSTKLEDSAMYFCASSVKGTQYFGPGTRLTVL.

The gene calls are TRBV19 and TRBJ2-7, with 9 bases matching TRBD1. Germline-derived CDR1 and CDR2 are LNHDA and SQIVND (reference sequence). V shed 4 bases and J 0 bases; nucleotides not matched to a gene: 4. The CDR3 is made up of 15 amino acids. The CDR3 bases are TGTGCCAGTAGTAGGGGGACAGGGAGCTCCTACGAGCAGTACTTC. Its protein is CASSRGTGSSYEQYF.

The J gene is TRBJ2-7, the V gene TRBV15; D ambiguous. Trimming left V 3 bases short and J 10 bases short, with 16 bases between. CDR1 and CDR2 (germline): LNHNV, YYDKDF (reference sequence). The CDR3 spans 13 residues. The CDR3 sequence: CATSSFRRESQYF. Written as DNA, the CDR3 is TGTGCCACCAGCAGCTTCAGAAGGGAATCCCAGTACTTC.

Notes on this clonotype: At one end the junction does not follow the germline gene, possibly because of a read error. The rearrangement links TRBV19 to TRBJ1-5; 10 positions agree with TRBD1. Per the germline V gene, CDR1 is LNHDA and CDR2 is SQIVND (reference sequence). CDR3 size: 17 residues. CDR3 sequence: CASSGTGAPLSNQPHHF. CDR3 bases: TGTGCCAGTAGCGGGACAGGGGCCCCTCTCAGCAATCAGCCCCATCATTTT. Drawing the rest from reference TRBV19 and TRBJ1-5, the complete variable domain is DGGITQSPKYLFRKEGQNVTLSCEQNLNHDAMYWYRQDPGQGLRLIYYSQIVNDFQKGDIAEGYSVSREKKESFPLTVTSAQKNPTAFYLCASSGTGAPLSNQPHHFGDGTRLSIL.

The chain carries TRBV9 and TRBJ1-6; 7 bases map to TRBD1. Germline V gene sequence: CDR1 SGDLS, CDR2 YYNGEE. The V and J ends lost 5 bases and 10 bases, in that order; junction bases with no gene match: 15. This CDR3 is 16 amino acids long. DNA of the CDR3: TGTGCCAGCAGTGACCGGACAGGACTCCCTGGGTCACCCCTCCACTTT. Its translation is CASSDRTGLPGSPLHF.

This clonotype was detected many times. The CDR3 DNA reads TGTGCCAGCAGCACACATACAGGGCCAGGAAACACCATATATTTT. Encoded protein: CASSTHTGPGNTIYF. J is TRBJ1-3 and V is TRBV6-5; maybe TRBD1 (6 bases). The CDR3 extends over 15 amino acids. The V gene's germline CDR1 is MNHEY and CDR2 SVGAGI. The V end lost 6 bases, the J end lost 4 bases, and 16 bases lay between the germline ends.

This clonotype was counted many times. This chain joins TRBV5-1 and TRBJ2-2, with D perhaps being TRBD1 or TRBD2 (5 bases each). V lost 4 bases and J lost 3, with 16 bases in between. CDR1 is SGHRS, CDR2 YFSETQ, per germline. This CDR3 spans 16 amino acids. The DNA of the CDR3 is TGCGCCAGCAGCCGGCAGGGATTCGGGGACACCGGGGAGCTGTTTTTT. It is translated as CASSRQGFGDTGELFF. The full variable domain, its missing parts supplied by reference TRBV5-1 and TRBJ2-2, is KAGVTQTPRYLIKTRGQQVTLSCSPISGHRSVSWYQQTPGQGLQFLFEYFSETQRNKGNFPGRFSGRQFSNSRSEMNVSTLELGDSALYLCASSRQGFGDTGELFFGEGSRLTVL.

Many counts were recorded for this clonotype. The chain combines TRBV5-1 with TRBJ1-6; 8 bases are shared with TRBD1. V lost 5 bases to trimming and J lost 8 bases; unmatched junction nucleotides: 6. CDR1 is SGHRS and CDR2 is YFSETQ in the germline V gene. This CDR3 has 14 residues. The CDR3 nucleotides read TGCGCCAGCAGGCTACCAGGGGGCGATTCACCCCTCCACTTT. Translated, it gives CASRLPGGDSPLHF.

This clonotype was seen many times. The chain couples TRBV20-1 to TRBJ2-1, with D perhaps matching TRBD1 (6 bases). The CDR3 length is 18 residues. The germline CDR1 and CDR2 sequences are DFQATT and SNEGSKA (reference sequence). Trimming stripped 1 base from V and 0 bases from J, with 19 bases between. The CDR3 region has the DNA TGCAGTGCTAGAGCCCCGGGACATGGACTCAGCTCCTACAATGAGCAGTTCTTC. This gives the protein CSARAPGHGLSSYNEQFF.